This is a list of T cell receptor beta chains from one sample in a study of cytomegalovirus exposure and HLA in healthy donors. Sequencing used immunoSEQ multiplex PCR; TCRdb keeps in-frame clones, though not all of them. The top ten clones hold about 12% of a sample with approximately 110,000 clones, about three quarters of them seen once. Sequencing input: PBMCs. These receptors originate from a woman aged 60-70 years in good health and CMV-seropositive. The CDR3 runs from the conserved cysteine through the conserved F or W. D genes are given only for firm matches. Clone sizes are given selectively: once, few, many, or a class where the clone is expanded.

TRBV19,TRBJ1-2,NA,medium-sized,TGTGCCAGTAGTATATGGCAGGGATGGGATGGCTACACCTTC,CASSIWQGWDGYTF
TRBV7-3,TRBJ2-2,NA,NA,TGTGCCAGCAGCTTAGGCGGGCCGACCGGGGAGCTGTTTTTT,CASSLGGPTGELFF
TRBV6-1,TRBJ2-5,NA,NA,TGTGCCAGCACCCAAGAGCCGGGACAACCCCTGGAGCAGTACTTC,CASTQEPGQPLEQYF
TRBV28,TRBJ2-7,NA,NA,TGTGCCAGCACCGCCAGGGGGGACTTTTCCTACGAGCAGTACTTC,CASTARGDFSYEQYF
TRBV6-5,TRBJ2-6,NA,NA,TGTGCCAGCACCAACCCGAGAGGGGCCAACGTCCTGACTTTC,CASTNPRGANVLTF
TRBV7-9,TRBJ1-2,NA,once,TGTTCCAGCAGCTTATCTTCATCGGCGGGTGGCTACACCTTC,CSSSLSSSAGGYTF
TRBV5-1,TRBJ1-3,TRBD1,NA,TGCGCCAGCAGCTTCGGGACAGGGGTCGGTGGAAACACCATATATTTT,CASSFGTGVGGNTIYF
TRBV2,TRBJ1-5,NA,NA,TGTGCCAGCAGGGAGGGACGAGGAACCAATCAGCCCCAGCATTTT,CASREGRGTNQPQHF
TRBV6-5,TRBJ2-5,NA,NA,TGTGCCAGCAGACGGAAGCGGCAAGAGACCCAGTACTTC,CASRRKRQETQYF
TRBV5-6,TRBJ1-2,NA,NA,TGTGCCAGCAGCTTTATCAGGCAGTTTGGCTACACCTTC,CASSFIRQFGYTF
TRBV4-3,TRBJ2-1,NA,few,TGCGCCAGCAGCCCCAACAGGGAATACAATGAGCAGTTCTTC,CASSPNREYNEQFF
TRBV2,TRBJ2-2,TRBD2,once,TGTGCCAGCACCGAACATCCGGGACTAGCGGTCGGGGAGCTGTTTTTT,CASTEHPGLAVGELFF
TRBV2,TRBJ2-7,TRBD1,NA,TGTGCCAGCATCAATCTCGGGACAGAATACGAGCAGTACTTC,CASINLGTEYEQYF
TRBV7-2,TRBJ2-5,TRBD2,NA,TGTGCCAGCAGCTTGTCGGGACTAGCGGGGGAGACCCAGTACTTC,CASSLSGLAGETQYF
TRBV5-1,TRBJ1-2,NA,NA,TGCGCCAGCAGCTGGGGGGGACCGGGCCACACCTTC,CASSWGGPGHTF
TRBV11-2,TRBJ1-5,NA,NA,TGTGCCAGCAGCCGGAGGGCCGGGAGCAATCAGCCCCAGCATTTT,CASSRRAGSNQPQHF